The TCR beta chain under discussion was sequenced for a study of radiation and T cells in renal cell carcinoma. The study, taken as a whole, reports: From baseline, blood top tumor clonotypes peaked at 2 weeks post-radiation.

Time point denoted: blood 2 weeks post-SBRT. Treatment here: 15 Gy SBRT to primary tumor, nephrectomy 4 weeks later. The CDR3 runs 14 residues. Trimming shortened V by 0 bases and J by 5 bases, and 13 bases separated the two germline ends. Looked up from germline, CDR1 is GTSNPN and CDR2 is SVGIG (reference sequence). To note about this clone: The target antigen is unknown.

Method: immunoSEQ multiplex PCR; TCRdb's copy keeps in-frame clones and lacks some. This sample carries about 120,000 clones, about four fifths of them seen once, and the ten largest clones take 5% to 6.5%. This receptor was obtained from a man aged 45-65 years with renal cell carcinoma. This rearrangement joins TRBV30 to TRBJ2-5, with TRBD2 as a possible D gene (5 bases). The sequencing here drew on blood, taken from a patient whose treatment included radiotherapy and nephrectomy. The chain's CDR3 is CAWSVLASPETQYF. In nucleotides, the CDR3 is TGTGCCTGGAGTGTACTGGCTAGCCCTGAGACCCAGTACTTC. Based on the CDR3 plus reference TRBV30 and TRBJ2-5, the full variable domain is SQTIHQWPATLVQPVGSPLSLECTVEGTSNPNLYWYRQAAGRGLQLLFYSVGIGQISSEVPQNLSASRPQDRQFILSSKKLLLSDSGFYLCAWSVLASPETQYFGPGTRLLVL.